Listed below are T cell receptor beta chains from one sample, sequenced in a study of T-cell memory formation after mild COVID-19. TCRdb re-derived calls from the 5' RACE reads in MiXCR, one entry per CDR3 protein. The repertoire includes around 260,000 distinct CDR3 sequences, around 16% of them detected once, and around 23% sits in the top ten. Specimen: PBMCs or a T cell subset sorted from them (not recorded which). The receptors come from a man in his late teens or twenties who had mild COVID-19 (a few samples of this study predate the infection). Cell type and time point are not known. The CDR3 runs from the conserved cysteine through the conserved F or W. Each record gives: clone size, J gene, V gene, D gene, CDR3 DNA, CDR3 protein. The D gene is left open where the match is weak. Clone size appears in some rows only: once, few, many, or a class for an expanded clone.

NA	TRBJ2-7	TRBV7-6	NA	TGTGCCAGCAGCTTAGGACAGTCCACCTACGAGCAGTACTTC	CASSLGQSTYEQYF
NA	TRBJ2-5	TRBV20-1	NA	TGCAGTGCTTGGAGTGGGCTGGGAGAGACCCAGTACTTC	CSAWSGLGETQYF
few	TRBJ1-2	TRBV15	TRBD1	TGTGCCACCAGCAGAGACAGGGGGCGCCAGTTGAACTATGGCTACACCTTC	CATSRDRGRQLNYGYTF
many	TRBJ1-4	TRBV6-5	NA	TGTGCCAGCAGTTACTCGTATAGGAATGAAAAACTGTTTTTT	CASSYSYRNEKLFF
few	TRBJ2-5	TRBV6-5	TRBD1	TGTGCCAGCAGGCCCAGGGGGCGGGTGACCCAGTACTTC	CASRPRGRVTQYF
many	TRBJ2-6	TRBV6-2/TRBV6-3	NA	TGTGCCAGCAGATCCCGGGCCCCCCAGCGTTGGGCCAACGTCCTGACTTTC	CASRSRAPQRWANVLTF
NA	TRBJ2-1	TRBV13	NA	TGTGCCAGCAGCTCGCAGGGTAGGCCCTACAATGAGCAGTTCTTC	CASSSQGRPYNEQFF
NA	TRBJ2-2	TRBV12-3/TRBV12-4	TRBD2	TGTGCCAGCGAGCGGGGTTCGAACACCGGGGAGCTGTTTTTT	CASERGSNTGELFF
few	TRBJ2-2	TRBV5-1	NA	TGCGCCAGCAGCTTGGCCTCCTACACCGGGGAGCTGTTTTTT	CASSLASYTGELFF
few	TRBJ2-3	TRBV9	TRBD2	TGTGCCAGCAGCGACCCGGGACTAGTAAGAGATACGCAGTATTTT	CASSDPGLVRDTQYF
NA	TRBJ1-5	TRBV4-1	NA	TGCGCCAGCAGCGACCTAGGGAGGGGCAATCAGCCCCAGCATTTT	CASSDLGRGNQPQHF
many	TRBJ2-5	TRBV4-3	TRBD2	TGCGCCAGCAGCCAAGGGACTAGCCGAGAGACCCAGTACTTC	CASSQGTSRETQYF
few	TRBJ1-2	TRBV7-2	NA	TGTGCCAGCAGCTTAGCCCCAAGCGCCGCTAACTATGGCTACACCTTC	CASSLAPSAANYGYTF
few	TRBJ2-2	TRBV4-3	TRBD1	TGCGCCAGCAGCCGAGGGGACAGGGCCGGCACCGGGGAGCTGTTTTTT	CASSRGDRAGTGELFF
many	TRBJ2-2	TRBV7-2	NA	TGTGCCAGCAGCCTCGGCCCGACCGGGGAGCTGTTTTTT	CASSLGPTGELFF
NA	TRBJ1-1	TRBV28	NA	TGTGCCGCGGGGACGGTGAACACTGAAGCTTTCTTT	CAAGTVNTEAFF
NA	TRBJ2-7	TRBV6-6	NA	TGTGCCAGCACCACCGGGCGCGAGCAGTACTTC	CASTTGREQYF
NA	TRBJ1-5	TRBV20-1	NA	TGCAGTGCTGTTTCAGGGAGTCAGCCCCAGCATTTT	CSAVSGSQPQHF
few	TRBJ1-5	TRBV7-3	NA	TGTGCCCTCCGGAGGTCCCTCCCCAAGGAGCCCCAGCATTTT	CALRRSLPKEPQHF
NA	TRBJ2-6	TRBV12-3/TRBV12-4	NA	TGTGCCAGCAGTTCGCTACCAGTGGCTCCTGGGGCCAACGTCCTGACTTTC	CASSSLPVAPGANVLTF
NA	TRBJ1-6	TRBV4-3	NA	TGCGCCAGCAGCCAGGATCCGGGGGGGAGAGGTAATTCACCCCTCCACTTT	CASSQDPGGRGNSPLHF
few	TRBJ2-4	TRBV6-2/TRBV6-3	NA	TGTGCCAGCAGTTTCAATCGGGCAGAGGGGAACATTCAGTACTTC	CASSFNRAEGNIQYF
NA	TRBJ2-1	TRBV29-1	NA	TGCAGCGTTTCGTGGGCGAGATACAATGAGCAGTTCTTC	CSVSWARYNEQFF
NA	TRBJ1-6	TRBV7-2	TRBD1	TGTGCCAGCAGCTACCGGGACAGGGGATCACCCCTCCACTTT	CASSYRDRGSPLHF
many	TRBJ2-2	TRBV20-1	TRBD1	TGCAGTGCTTGGGACAGGGGCACCGGGGAGCTGTTTTTT	CSAWDRGTGELFF
few	TRBJ1-5	TRBV15	NA	TGTGCCACCAGCAGAGATCTCGGCAGCAATCAGCCCCAGCATTTT	CATSRDLGSNQPQHF
many	TRBJ2-6	TRBV5-1	NA	TGCGCCAGCAGCCCCAGTTCCGGGGCCGGGGCCAACGTCCTGACTTTC	CASSPSSGAGANVLTF
few	TRBJ1-6	TRBV6-5	NA	TGTGCCAGCAGTCCCCGGGAAGATCCAAATTCACCCCTCCACTTT	CASSPREDPNSPLHF